This T cell receptor beta chain is from a study of T cell repertoires in cytomegalovirus infection. Study as a whole: Both a matching HLA type and CMV infection were indicated by public TCR beta signatures.

The CDR3 has 15 residues. V was shortened by 4 bases and J by 5 bases, with 15 bases between the two germline ends. Comments on this clonotype: Its antigen is not known.

One entry per CDR3 protein, called by TCRdb with MiXCR from the reads. The sample records some 680,000 distinct CDR3 sequences, 35% being singletons. Study-wide points: HLA-C-restricted, CMV-specific TCR beta clonotypes were dominant ex vivo. There were carriers of CMV plus the relevant HLA, and cumulative public TCR beta family frequency identified them.

Material for sequencing was PBMCs. The clonotype comes from a human donor in good health (CMV status not recorded). Some clones in this sample may be carry-over from other donors' samples. The chain joins TRBV12-3 or TRBV12-4 to TRBJ2-1, with D uncertain. This chain's CDR3 is CASSSRLDEHNEQFF. The CDR3 nucleotides are TGTGCCAGCAGTTCCCGCCTCGACGAACACAATGAGCAGTTCTTC.